Presented here are 32 T cell receptor beta chains from one specimen sequenced in a study of identical twins. TCRdb redid the calling of the 5' RACE reads with MiXCR, one entry per CDR3 protein. This table has around 960,000 distinct CDR3 sequences, approximately 13% appearing once. The same sample was also studied in work on yellow fever vaccine responses in identical twins.

Sequencing input: PBMCs. The origin of the receptors is a woman younger than 35 in good health.

The chain has TRBV4-2 and TRBJ2-1, with 7 bases aligning to TRBD2. Germline CDR1 LGHNA, CDR2 YNFKEQ. The CDR3 extends over 12 amino acids. J was trimmed by 15 bases and V by 4 bases; bases with no gene match: 9. The CDR3 protein is CASSPKRGWLFF. Here the CDR3 DNA reads TGTGCCAGCAGCCCTAAGCGGGGCTGGCTGTTCTTC.

This clonotype was seen only a few times. This chain joins TRBV6-1 and TRBJ2-1; no clear D gene. The CDR3 is 13 residues long. In germline, CDR1 is MNHNS, CDR2 SASEGT. V lost 1 base and J 7 bases, leaving 8 bases between the germline ends. CDR3 bases: TGTGCCAGCAGTGAAGTGCTAGGGAATGAGCAGTTCTTC. Translation: CASSEVLGNEQFF.

The CDR3 DNA reads as TGCAGTGCTAGTAAGGCTGCCGGGGTCTCCGGCGAGCAGTACGTC. Translating gives CSASKAAGVSGEQYV. The V gene is TRBV20-1, the J gene TRBJ2-7, with D perhaps matching TRBD2 (5 bases). The CDR3 has 15 amino acids. Germline values: CDR1 DFQATT, CDR2 SNEGSKA (reference sequence). V lost 3 bases and J 6 bases, leaving 21 bases between the germline ends.

The chain uses TRBV11-2 and TRBJ1-2, with D maybe TRBD1 (5 bases). The germline gives CDR1 SGHAT, CDR2 FQNNGV. V was shortened by 5 bases and J by 8 bases, with 15 bases between the two germline ends. CDR3 length equals 13 residues. CDR3 residues: CASSAGTLVGYTF. CDR3 coding DNA: TGTGCCAGCAGCGCCGGGACCCTAGTCGGCTACACCTTC.

Only a few counts were recorded for this clonotype. The chain has TRBV5-5 and TRBJ2-7; 13 bases align to TRBD2. V lost 4 bases, J lost 4 bases, and 8 bases stayed unmatched. Looked up from germline, CDR1 is SGHKS and CDR2 is YYEKEE (reference sequence). The CDR3 spans 16 residues. The CDR3 sequence: CASSGGTSGDTYEQYF. The CDR3, as DNA: TGTGCCAGCAGCGGGGGGACTAGCGGGGACACTTACGAGCAGTACTTC. The full variable domain, rest sourced from reference TRBV5-5 and TRBJ2-7, is DAGVTQSPTHLIKTRGQQVTLRCSPISGHKSVSWYQQVLGQGPQFIFQYYEKEERGRGNFPDRFSARQFPNYSSELNVNALLLGDSALYLCASSGGTSGDTYEQYFGPGTRLTVT.

The chain carries TRBV7-8 and TRBJ2-3; 10 bases fit TRBD2. CDR1 is SGHVS and CDR2 is FQNEAQ in the germline V gene. The CDR3 is made up of 17 amino acids. V trimming: 5 bases; J trimming: 3 bases; junction bases outside the gene matches: 11. The CDR3 is CASSAARLAGATDTQYF. CDR3 in DNA: TGTGCCAGCAGCGCCGCCCGGCTAGCGGGGGCAACAGATACGCAGTATTTT.

This rearrangement joins TRBV29-1 to TRBJ1-2, with D hard to call. V lost 3 bases and J 5 bases, leaving 10 bases between the germline ends. The CDR3 is made up of 12 amino acids. The germline gives CDR1 SQVTM, CDR2 ANQGSEA. CDR3 sequence: CSVDTQMYGYTF. The CDR3 DNA is TGCAGCGTTGACACACAGATGTATGGCTACACCTTC. Full variable domain (missing parts from reference TRBV29-1 and TRBJ1-2): SAVISQKPSRDICQRGTSLTIQCQVDSQVTMMFWYRQQPGQSLTLIATANQGSEATYESGFVIDKFPISRPNLTFSTLTVSNMSPEDSSIYLCSVDTQMYGYTFGSGTRLTVV.

This chain joins TRBV4-1 and TRBJ2-5; D may be TRBD2 (6 bases). Germline CDR1 reads MGHRA; CDR2 reads YSYEKL. The CDR3 runs to 17 residues. Trimming cost V 1 base and J 2 bases, with 17 bases left between them. CDR3 amino acids: CASSQGAGRGIQETQYF. CDR3 DNA sequence: TGCGCCAGCAGCCAAGGGGCGGGACGGGGGATTCAAGAGACCCAGTACTTC.

The V and J genes are TRBV6-5 and TRBJ2-5; D might be TRBD1 (6 bases). Looked up from germline, CDR1 is MNHEY and CDR2 is SVGAGI. The CDR3 has 13 amino acids. Deletions cut 1 base from V and 4 bases from J, with 7 bases between. The CDR3 spells CASSYFRGETQYF. CDR3 coding DNA: TGTGCCAGCAGTTACTTCAGGGGAGAGACCCAGTACTTC.

This clonotype was observed at least ten times. This chain links TRBV5-1 with TRBJ2-1; D might be TRBD1 (6 bases). The CDR3 totals 17 residues. The V end lost 2 bases, the J end lost 3 bases, and 18 bases lay between the germline ends. Germline CDR1 is SGHRS and CDR2 is YFSETQ. The CDR3 region has the DNA TGCGCCAGCAGCTTAACAGGGTACCCTCATGGCTACAATGAGCAGTTCTTC. It codes for CASSLTGYPHGYNEQFF.

V gene TRBV6-4 combines with J gene TRBJ2-1; D unresolved. The CDR3 extends over 15 amino acids. The V end was cut by 2 bases, the J end by 2 bases, with 10 bases between. Per germline, CDR1 MRHNA and CDR2 SNTAGT. The CDR3 DNA reads as TGTGCCAGCAGTGACGTGCTGGCCCCCTACAATGAGCAGTTCTTC. Its protein is CASSDVLAPYNEQFF.

This clonotype came up a few times. This rearrangement joins TRBV29-1 to TRBJ2-3, with 10 bases aligning to TRBD1. This CDR3 contains 14 residues. Germline V lookup: CDR1 SQVTM, CDR2 ANQGSEA. With 8 bases clipped from V and 3 bases from J, the junction kept 8 bases outside the gene matches. The CDR3 spells CSLRTGGRTDTQYF. The CDR3 coding sequence is TGCAGCTTACGGACAGGGGGAAGGACAGATACGCAGTATTTT.

This clonotype was picked up a small number of times. J is TRBJ2-7 and V is TRBV2, with TRBD1 matching over 9 bases. This CDR3 region has 15 residues. Trimming at V came to 5 bases and at J to 7 bases, leaving 12 bases not matched to a gene. The germline V gene encodes CDR1 SNHLY and CDR2 FYNNEI. The CDR3 spells CASSNPGQGKGEQYF. The CDR3 DNA follows: TGTGCCAGCAGTAATCCGGGACAGGGAAAAGGGGAGCAGTACTTC.

This clonotype has more than one count but fewer than ten. The chain links TRBV20-1 to TRBJ2-1; either TRBD1 or TRBD2 may supply D (5 bases each). CDR1 is DFQATT, CDR2 SNEGSKA, per germline (reference sequence). The CDR3 is made up of 17 amino acids. V lost 6 bases, J lost 3 bases, and 24 bases lay in between. The CDR3, as DNA: TGCAGTGCCAGGGCAAGCGGACGGGGAGCATTCTACAATGAGCAGTTCTTC. This translates into CSARASGRGAFYNEQFF.

This clonotype was recorded at least ten times. The V gene is TRBV25-1, the J gene TRBJ2-1; TRBD1 matches at 8 bases. The CDR3 consists of 15 residues. Germline V CDR1 and CDR2: MGHDK, SYGVNS. The J segment lost 4 bases and the V segment lost 6 bases, leaving 8 bases of the junction unmatched. DNA of the CDR3: TGTGCCAGCAGGTCCGGGACAGGACCATACAATGAGCAGTTCTTC. Its protein product is CASRSGTGPYNEQFF.

This clonotype was counted only a few times. V and J are TRBV4-1 and TRBJ1-4; tentative D call: TRBD1 (6 bases). Germline V gene lookup returns CDR1 MGHRA and CDR2 YSYEKL. The length of the CDR3 is 16 residues. Trimming shortened V by 4 bases and J by 0 bases, and 12 bases separated the two germline ends. In nucleotides, the CDR3 is TGCGCCAGCAGCCCACAGGGAGGTGCAACTAATGAAAAACTGTTTTTT. It yields the protein CASSPQGGATNEKLFF.

CDR3 nucleotides: TGTGCCAGCAGCTTGAGGAGATACACTGAAGCTTTCTTT. It encodes CASSLRRYTEAFF. V usage is TRBV11-3 and J usage is TRBJ1-1; D not certain. Germline V lookup: CDR1 SGHNT, CDR2 YENEEA. Trimming pared 3 bases from V and 3 bases from J, leaving 8 bases between. CDR3 length: 13 residues. The whole variable domain, filled in from reference TRBV11-3 and TRBJ1-1, reads EAGVVQSPRYKIIEKKQPVAFWCNPISGHNTLYWYLQNLGQGPELLIRYENEEAVDDSQLPKDRFSAERLKGVDSTLKIQPAELGDSAVYLCASSLRRYTEAFFGQGTRLTVV.

This clonotype was observed many times. V gene TRBV5-6 combines with J gene TRBJ2-1; D uncertain. The V gene's germline CDR1 is SGHDT and CDR2 YYEEEE. The CDR3 sequence is 15 residues long. V was pared by 4 bases and J by 0 bases, with 11 bases between. CDR3 region: CASSPPVLSYNEQFF. The DNA of the CDR3 is TGTGCCAGCAGCCCTCCCGTCCTCTCCTACAATGAGCAGTTCTTC.

The V gene is TRBV11-2, the J gene TRBJ2-3; 11 positions agree with TRBD2. Trimming took 3 bases from V and 2 from J; bases not matched to a gene: 13. This CDR3 comprises 19 residues. Per germline, CDR1 SGHAT and CDR2 FQNNGV. The CDR3 sequence: CASSLVPTGLAESTDTQYF. The CDR3 region has the DNA TGTGCCAGCAGCTTGGTACCGACGGGACTAGCGGAGTCCACAGATACGCAGTATTTT.

This clonotype was counted a few times. The chain combines TRBV29-1 with TRBJ1-1; 9 positions match TRBD1. The CDR3 loop spans 13 amino acids. CDR1 and CDR2 from the germline V gene are SQVTM and ANQGSEA. Unmatched junction bases numbered 3, after V lost 4 bases and J lost 3 bases. CDR3 coding DNA: TGCAGCGTTGGGCGACAGGGGGACACTGAAGCTTTCTTT. Protein sequence: CSVGRQGDTEAFF.

This clonotype was observed a few times. The J gene is TRBJ2-1, the V gene TRBV2; D is perhaps TRBD2 (6 bases). Trimming took 4 bases from V and 3 from J, leaving 13 bases between them. The CDR3 loop spans 15 amino acids. Germline values: CDR1 SNHLY, CDR2 FYNNEI. The chain's CDR3 is CASSGTTAIYNEQFF. CDR3 DNA sequence: TGTGCCAGCAGTGGGACTACCGCTATCTACAATGAGCAGTTCTTC.

Only a few counts were recorded for this clonotype. V gene TRBV11-2 combines with J gene TRBJ1-1, with TRBD1 matching 7 bases. V lost 5 bases to trimming and J lost 2 bases; unmatched junction nucleotides: 11. CDR1 is SGHAT and CDR2 is FQNNGV in the germline V gene. CDR3 size: 16 residues. The CDR3 DNA is TGTGCCAGCAGCCCCCACCACTCAGGGGGAAACACTGAAGCTTTCTTT. This gives the protein CASSPHHSGGNTEAFF.

The rearrangement joins TRBV6-1 to TRBJ1-1, with unresolved D. Between the trimmed V and J ends, which lost 7 bases and 1 base, there was a span of 16 bases. The germline gives CDR1 MNHNS, CDR2 SASEGT. This CDR3 has 15 residues. The CDR3 region is CASTLTGYGNTEAFF. The CDR3 DNA sequence: TGTGCCAGCACCCTTACTGGGTATGGGAACACTGAAGCTTTCTTT.

The chain links TRBV11-2 to TRBJ2-2, with D hard to call. V lost 4 bases and J 4 bases, leaving 10 bases between the germline ends. Germline CDR1 and CDR2: SGHAT and FQNNGV. CDR3 length: 14 amino acids. CDR3 residues: CASSSKGSTGELFF. The CDR3 nucleotides read TGTGCCAGCAGCTCCAAGGGTTCCACCGGGGAGCTGTTTTTT.

This clonotype occurred a few times. This chain connects TRBV12-3 or TRBV12-4 to TRBJ2-5; D remains unclear. The CDR3 length is 14 residues. The V and J ends lost 1 base and 1 base respectively, with 7 bases between them. CDR3 amino acids: CASSLDQIQETQYF. In DNA, the CDR3 is TGTGCCAGCAGTTTAGACCAGATCCAAGAGACCCAGTACTTC.

This clonotype was detected many times. The rearrangement joins TRBV5-1 to TRBJ1-1; possibly TRBD1 for D (6 bases). V was cut by 1 base and J by 4 bases, with 11 bases left in between. The CDR3 is made up of 14 amino acids. The germline V gene has CDR1 SGHRS and CDR2 YFSETQ. In DNA, the CDR3 is TGCGCCAGCAGCTTGTACAGGGTGGGCACTGAAGCTTTCTTT. This gives the protein CASSLYRVGTEAFF.

This clonotype has at least ten counts. The V and J genes are TRBV12-5 and TRBJ1-1; D not certain. The CDR3 is 13 residues long. Trimming cost V 0 bases and J 5 bases, with 7 bases left between them. CDR1 is LGHNT, CDR2 FRNRAP, per germline. CDR3 nucleotide sequence: TGTGCTAGTGGTTTGGTAGATGGGACTGAAGCTTTCTTT. It translates to CASGLVDGTEAFF.

This clonotype was counted a few times. The chain is built from TRBV7-6 and TRBJ2-5, with 9 bases aligning to TRBD1. J was trimmed by 5 bases and V by 4 bases; bases with no gene match: 11. In germline, CDR1 is SGHVS, CDR2 FNYEAQ. This CDR3 has 16 residues. CDR3 bases: TGTGCCAGCAGCTACAATTCCGGGACAGGGTTCGAGACCCAGTACTTC. Its translation is CASSYNSGTGFETQYF.

This rearrangement joins TRBV2 to TRBJ2-7, with D uncertain. The germline V gene encodes CDR1 SNHLY and CDR2 FYNNEI. The V and J ends lost 4 bases and 6 bases respectively, with 13 bases between them. This CDR3 spans 13 amino acids. This chain's CDR3 is CASSVLGRAEQYV. The CDR3 coding sequence is TGTGCCAGCAGTGTTCTAGGGCGAGCCGAGCAGTACGTC.

The V gene is TRBV5-1, the J gene TRBJ2-5; D is tentatively TRBD1 or TRBD2 (5 bases each). Germline CDR1 and CDR2: SGHRS and YFSETQ. V was pared by 4 bases and J by 5 bases, with 18 bases between. The CDR3 totals 15 residues. The CDR3 here is CASSQNTGTGETQYF. The CDR3 DNA reads TGCGCCAGCAGCCAAAACACTGGGACGGGGGAGACCCAGTACTTC.

The chain recombines TRBV18 with TRBJ2-1; D might be TRBD2 (6 bases). Trimming pared 3 bases from V and 0 bases from J, leaving 9 bases between. This CDR3 contains 15 residues. CDR1 KGHSH and CDR2 LQKENI come from the germline V gene. The CDR3 reads CASSPPEGSYNEQFF. The CDR3 nucleotides are TGTGCCAGCTCACCCCCGGAGGGCTCCTACAATGAGCAGTTCTTC. The full variable domain, completed using reference TRBV18 and TRBJ2-1, is NAGVMQNPRHLVRRRGQEARLRCSPMKGHSHVYWYRQLPEEGLKFMVYLQKENIIDESGMPKERFSAEFPKEGPSILRIQQVVRGDSAAYFCASSPPEGSYNEQFFGPGTRLTVL.

This clonotype showed up just a few times. CDR3 loop: CSARDPGPQVSYNEQFF. The CDR3 region has the DNA TGCAGTGCTAGAGACCCGGGACCCCAGGTTTCCTACAATGAGCAGTTCTTC. This chain joins TRBV20-1 and TRBJ2-1; tentatively, D is TRBD1 or TRBD2 (5 bases each). The ends were cut back, 0 bases at V and 1 base at J, with 16 bases in the middle. CDR3 size: 17 residues. The germline CDR1 and CDR2 sequences are DFQATT and SNEGSKA (reference sequence).